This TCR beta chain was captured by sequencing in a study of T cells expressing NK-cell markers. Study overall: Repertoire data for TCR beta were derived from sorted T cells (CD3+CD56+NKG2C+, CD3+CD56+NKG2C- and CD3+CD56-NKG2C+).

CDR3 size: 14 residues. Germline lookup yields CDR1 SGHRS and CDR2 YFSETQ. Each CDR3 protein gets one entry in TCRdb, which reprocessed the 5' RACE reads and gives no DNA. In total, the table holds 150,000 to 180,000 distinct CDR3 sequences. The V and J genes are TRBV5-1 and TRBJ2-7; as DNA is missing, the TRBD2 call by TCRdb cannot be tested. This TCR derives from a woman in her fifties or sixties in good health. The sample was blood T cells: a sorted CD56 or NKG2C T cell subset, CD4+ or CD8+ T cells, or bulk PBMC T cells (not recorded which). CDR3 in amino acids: CASRLAGGPGEQYF.